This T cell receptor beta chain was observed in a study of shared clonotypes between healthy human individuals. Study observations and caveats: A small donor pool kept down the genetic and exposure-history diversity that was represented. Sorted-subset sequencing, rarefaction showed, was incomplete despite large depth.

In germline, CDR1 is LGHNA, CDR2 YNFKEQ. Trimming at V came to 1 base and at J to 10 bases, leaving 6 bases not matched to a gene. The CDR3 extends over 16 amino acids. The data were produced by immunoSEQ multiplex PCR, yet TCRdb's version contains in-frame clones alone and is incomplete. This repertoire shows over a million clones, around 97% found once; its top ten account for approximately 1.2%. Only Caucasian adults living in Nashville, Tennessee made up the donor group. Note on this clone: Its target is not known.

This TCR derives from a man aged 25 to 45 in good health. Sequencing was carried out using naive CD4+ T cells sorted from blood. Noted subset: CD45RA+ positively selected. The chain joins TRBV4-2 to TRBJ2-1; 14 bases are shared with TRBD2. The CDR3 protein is CASSQGVGLAGVEQFF. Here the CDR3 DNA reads TGTGCCAGCAGCCAAGGTGTGGGACTAGCGGGAGTCGAGCAGTTCTTC.